The sequence of this TCR beta chain was determined in a study of early T cells in non-severe SARS-CoV-2 infection. Study at large: Chains were not paired, and sequencing was done on bulk RNA from unsorted whole blood.

TCRdb passed the 5' RACE reads through MiXCR, listing each CDR3 protein once. The table shows 25,000 to 35,000 distinct CDR3 sequences, with roughly 5.4% occurring only once. This clonotype has ten or more counts. At one end, the junction sequence differs from germline, possibly due to a read error. This receptor was taken from an adult who was a healthcare worker with PCR-confirmed SARS-CoV-2 infection or an uninfected control (not recorded which). The specimen sequenced was whole blood.

As DNA, the CDR3 is TGTGCTAGCAGCTTAGGGGACACTCTTCGGGCCCAGCATTTT. This translates into CASSLGDTLRAQHF. V gene TRBV7-7 combines with J gene TRBJ1-5; D is perhaps TRBD1 (6 bases). Germline assignment: CDR1 SSHAT and CDR2 FNYEAQ (reference sequence). The CDR3 consists of 14 residues.